The clone carrying this T cell receptor beta chain was observed many times. Its antigen is not identified. Losses at the gene ends were 7 bases for V and 4 bases for J; bases not matched to a gene: 4. The germline V gene has CDR1 ENHRY and CDR2 SYGVKD. The CDR3 has 15 amino acids. The sample's time point: pre-sensitization, week 0. Treatment described: therapeutic diphenylcyclopropenone sensitization with weekly scalp DPC. TCRdb redid the calling of the RACE reads with MiXCR, one entry per CDR3 protein. The sample holds 60,000 to 80,000 distinct CDR3 sequences, 6.7% seen once. The data derive from a study of human T cells and chemical hapten exposure. Study-level points and caveats: The study found that DPC sensitization did not change TCRs above 1 in 1000 frequency.

Sequenced here: whole blood, sampled in connection with sensitization to the hapten diphenylcyclopropenone (DPC). The rearrangement links TRBV10-3 to TRBJ2-3; 14 bases are a match to TRBD2. The sequence came from a woman in her twenties or thirties with alopecia areata. Some clones in this sample may be carry-over from other donors' samples. This CDR3 reads CAITGTSGGPDTQYF. The CDR3 nucleotides read TGTGCCATCACTGGGACTAGCGGGGGCCCAGATACGCAGTATTTT.